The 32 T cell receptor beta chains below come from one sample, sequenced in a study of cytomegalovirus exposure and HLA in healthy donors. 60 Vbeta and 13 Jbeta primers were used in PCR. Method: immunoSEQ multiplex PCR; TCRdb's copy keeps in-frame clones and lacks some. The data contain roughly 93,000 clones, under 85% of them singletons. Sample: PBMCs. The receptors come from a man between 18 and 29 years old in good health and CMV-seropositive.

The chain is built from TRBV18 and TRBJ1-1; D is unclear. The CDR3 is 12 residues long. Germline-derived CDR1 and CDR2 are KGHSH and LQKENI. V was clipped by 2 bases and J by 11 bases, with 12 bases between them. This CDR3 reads CASSPEGRRAFF. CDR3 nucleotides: TGTGCCAGCTCACCAGAGGGCCGGCGGGCTTTCTTT.

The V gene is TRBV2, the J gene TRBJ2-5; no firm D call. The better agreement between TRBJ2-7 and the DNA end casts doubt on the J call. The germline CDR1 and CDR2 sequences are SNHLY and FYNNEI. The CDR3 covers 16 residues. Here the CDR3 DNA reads TGTGCCAGCAGTCCTCGTAACCGGGTCGCGACCTACGAGCAGTACTTC. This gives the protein CASSPRNRVATYEQYF.

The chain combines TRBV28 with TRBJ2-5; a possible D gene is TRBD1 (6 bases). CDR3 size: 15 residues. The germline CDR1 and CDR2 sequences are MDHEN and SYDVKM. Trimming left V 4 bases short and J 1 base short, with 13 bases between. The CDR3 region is CASSSYRQAQETQYF. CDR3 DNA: TGTGCCAGCAGTTCATATAGACAGGCCCAAGAGACCCAGTACTTC.

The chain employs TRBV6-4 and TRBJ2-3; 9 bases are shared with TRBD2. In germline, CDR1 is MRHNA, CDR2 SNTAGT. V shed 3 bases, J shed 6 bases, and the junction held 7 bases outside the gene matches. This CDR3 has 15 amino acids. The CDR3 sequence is CASSEGASGEDTQYF. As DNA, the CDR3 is TGTGCCAGCAGTGAGGGGGCTAGCGGGGAGGATACGCAGTATTTT.

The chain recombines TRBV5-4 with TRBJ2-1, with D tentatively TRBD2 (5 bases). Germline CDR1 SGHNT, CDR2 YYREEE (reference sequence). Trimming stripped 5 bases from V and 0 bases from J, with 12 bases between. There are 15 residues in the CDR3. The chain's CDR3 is CASRGVTSSYNEQFF. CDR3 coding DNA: TGTGCCAGCAGGGGAGTTACAAGCTCCTACAATGAGCAGTTCTTC. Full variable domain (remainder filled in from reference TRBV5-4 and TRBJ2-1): ETGVTQSPTHLIKTRGQQVTLRCSSQSGHNTVSWYQQALGQGPQFIFQYYREEENGRGNFPPRFSGLQFPNYSSELNVNALELDDSALYLCASRGVTSSYNEQFFGPGTRLTVL.

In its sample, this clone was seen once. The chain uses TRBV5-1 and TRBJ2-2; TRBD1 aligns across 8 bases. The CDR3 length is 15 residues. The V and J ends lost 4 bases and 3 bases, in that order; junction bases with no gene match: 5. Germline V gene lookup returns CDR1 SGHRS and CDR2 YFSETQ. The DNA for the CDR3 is TGCGCCAGCAGCCACGGACAGGGTTACACCGGGGAGCTGTTTTTT. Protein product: CASSHGQGYTGELFF.

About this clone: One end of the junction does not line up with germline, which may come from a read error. CDR3 coding DNA: TGTTCCAGCAGCGCCCGGGACACCCTCGAGCAGTACTTC. Protein: CSSSARDTLEQYF. The chain couples TRBV7-9 to TRBJ2-7, with D perhaps TRBD1 (6 bases). The length of the CDR3 is 13 residues. Germline V CDR1 and CDR2: SEHNR, FQNEAQ (reference sequence).

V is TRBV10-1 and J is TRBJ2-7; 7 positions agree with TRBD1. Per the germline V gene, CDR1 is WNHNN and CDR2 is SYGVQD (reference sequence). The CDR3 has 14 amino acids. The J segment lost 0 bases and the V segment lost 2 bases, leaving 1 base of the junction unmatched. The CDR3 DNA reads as TGCGCCAGCAGTGAGGGGACAGCCTCCTACGAGCAGTACTTC. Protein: CASSEGTASYEQYF.

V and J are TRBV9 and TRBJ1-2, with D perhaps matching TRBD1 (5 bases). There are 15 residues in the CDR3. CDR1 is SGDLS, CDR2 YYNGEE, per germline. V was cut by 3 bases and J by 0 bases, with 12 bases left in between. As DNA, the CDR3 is TGTGCCAGCAGCGCCTCGGGACTCCCTAACTATGGCTACACCTTC. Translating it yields CASSASGLPNYGYTF.

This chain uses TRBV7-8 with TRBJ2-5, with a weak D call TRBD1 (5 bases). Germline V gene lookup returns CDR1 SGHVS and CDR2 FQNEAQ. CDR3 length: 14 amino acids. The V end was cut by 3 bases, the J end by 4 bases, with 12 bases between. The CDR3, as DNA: TGTGCCAGCAGCTTCGTAGGGGTTTTAGAGACCCAGTACTTC. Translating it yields CASSFVGVLETQYF. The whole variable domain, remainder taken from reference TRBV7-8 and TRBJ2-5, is GAGVSQSPRYKVAKRGQDVALRCDPISGHVSLFWYQQALGQGPEFLTYFQNEAQLDKSGLPSDRFFAERPEGSVSTLKIQRTQQEDSAVYLCASSFVGVLETQYFGPGTRLLVL.

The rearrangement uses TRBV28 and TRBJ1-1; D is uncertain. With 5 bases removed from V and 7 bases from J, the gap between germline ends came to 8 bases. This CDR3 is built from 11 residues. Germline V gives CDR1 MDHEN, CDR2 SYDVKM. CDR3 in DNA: TGTGCCAGCAGTCTTCAGGATGAAGCTTTCTTT. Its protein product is CASSLQDEAFF.

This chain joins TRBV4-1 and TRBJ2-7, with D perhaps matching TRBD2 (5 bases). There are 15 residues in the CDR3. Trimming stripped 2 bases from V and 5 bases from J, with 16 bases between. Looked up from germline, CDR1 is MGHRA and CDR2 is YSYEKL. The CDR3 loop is CASSQLSRGYDEQYF. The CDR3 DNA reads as TGCGCCAGCAGCCAACTATCTCGGGGTTACGACGAGCAGTACTTC.

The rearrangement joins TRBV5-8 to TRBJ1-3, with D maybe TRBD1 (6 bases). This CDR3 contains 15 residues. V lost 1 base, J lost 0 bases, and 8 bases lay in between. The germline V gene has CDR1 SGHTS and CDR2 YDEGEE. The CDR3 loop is CASSLYRASGNTIYF. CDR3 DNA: TGTGCCAGCAGCTTGTACAGGGCCTCTGGAAACACCATATATTTT.

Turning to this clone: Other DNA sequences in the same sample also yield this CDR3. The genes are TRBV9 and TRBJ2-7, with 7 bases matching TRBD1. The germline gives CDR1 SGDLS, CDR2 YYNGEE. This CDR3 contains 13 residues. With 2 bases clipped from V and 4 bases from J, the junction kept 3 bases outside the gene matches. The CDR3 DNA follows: TGTGCCAGCAGCGTGGGGGACAGTTACGAGCAGTACTTC. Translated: CASSVGDSYEQYF.

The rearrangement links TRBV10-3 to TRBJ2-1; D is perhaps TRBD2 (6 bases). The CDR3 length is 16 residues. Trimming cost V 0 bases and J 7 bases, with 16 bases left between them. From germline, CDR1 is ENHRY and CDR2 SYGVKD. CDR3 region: CAISESIGAGWNEQFF. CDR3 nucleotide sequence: TGTGCCATCAGTGAGTCTATAGGGGCGGGATGGAATGAGCAGTTCTTC.

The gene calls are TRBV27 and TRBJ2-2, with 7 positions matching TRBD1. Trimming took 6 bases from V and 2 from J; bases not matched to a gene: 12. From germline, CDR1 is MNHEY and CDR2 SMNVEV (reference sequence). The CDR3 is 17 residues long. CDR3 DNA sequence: TGTGCCAGCAGATTCGCAAGGGCAGGGGGAAACACCGGGGAGCTGTTTTTT. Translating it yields CASRFARAGGNTGELFF.

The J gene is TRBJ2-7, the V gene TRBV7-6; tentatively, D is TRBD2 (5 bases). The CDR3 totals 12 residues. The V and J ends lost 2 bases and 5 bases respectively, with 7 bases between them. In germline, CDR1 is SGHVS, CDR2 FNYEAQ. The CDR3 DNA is TGTGCCAGCAGCTTATTGGAGGACGAGCAGTACTTC. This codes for CASSLLEDEQYF.

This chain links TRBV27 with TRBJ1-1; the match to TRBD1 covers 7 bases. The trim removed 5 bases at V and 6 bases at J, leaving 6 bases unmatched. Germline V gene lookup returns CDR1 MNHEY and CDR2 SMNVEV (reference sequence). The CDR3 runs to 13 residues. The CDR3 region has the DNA TGTGCCAGCAGTGACTACAGGGGATCTGAAGCTTTCTTT. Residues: CASSDYRGSEAFF.

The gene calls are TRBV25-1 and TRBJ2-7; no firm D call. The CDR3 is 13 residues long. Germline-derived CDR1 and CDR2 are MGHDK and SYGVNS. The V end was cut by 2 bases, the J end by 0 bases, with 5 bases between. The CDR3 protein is CASSELSSYEQYF. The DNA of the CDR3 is TGTGCCAGCAGTGAACTAAGCTCCTACGAGCAGTACTTC.

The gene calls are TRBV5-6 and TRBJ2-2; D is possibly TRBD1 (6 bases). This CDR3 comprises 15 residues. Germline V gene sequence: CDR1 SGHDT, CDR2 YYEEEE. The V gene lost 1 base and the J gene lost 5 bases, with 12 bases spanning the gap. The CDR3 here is CASSLLDRSTGELFF. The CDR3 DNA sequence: TGTGCCAGCAGCTTGCTGGACAGATCGACCGGGGAGCTGTTTTTT.

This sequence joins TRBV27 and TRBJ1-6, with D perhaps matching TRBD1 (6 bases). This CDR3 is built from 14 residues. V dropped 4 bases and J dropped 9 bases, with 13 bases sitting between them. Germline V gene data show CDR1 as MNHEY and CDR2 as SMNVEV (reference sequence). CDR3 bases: TGTGCCAGCAGTTCCAGGGGCATTCGTTCACCCCTCCACTTT. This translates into CASSSRGIRSPLHF.

In DNA, the CDR3 is TGTGCCTGGGTGGGAGGGATGAACACTGAAGCTTTCTTT. Encoded protein: CAWVGGMNTEAFF. The chain has TRBV30 and TRBJ1-1, with D hard to call. The V and J ends lost 5 bases and 0 bases respectively, with 10 bases between them. Germline lookup yields CDR1 GTSNPN and CDR2 SVGIG (reference sequence). The CDR3 runs 13 residues.

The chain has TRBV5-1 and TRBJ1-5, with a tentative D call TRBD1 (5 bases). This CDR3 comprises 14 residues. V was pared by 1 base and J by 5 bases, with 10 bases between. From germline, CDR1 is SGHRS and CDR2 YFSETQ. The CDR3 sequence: CASSLKGLDQPQHF. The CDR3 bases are TGCGCCAGCAGCTTGAAGGGGCTTGATCAGCCCCAGCATTTT.

CDR3 sequence: CAWRGVYEQYF. The CDR3 DNA sequence: TGTGCCTGGCGCGGTGTCTACGAGCAGTACTTC. The chain combines TRBV30 with TRBJ2-5, with D unresolved. The better agreement between TRBJ2-7 and the DNA end casts doubt on the J call. This CDR3 has 11 residues. Per germline, CDR1 GTSNPN and CDR2 SVGIG (reference sequence).

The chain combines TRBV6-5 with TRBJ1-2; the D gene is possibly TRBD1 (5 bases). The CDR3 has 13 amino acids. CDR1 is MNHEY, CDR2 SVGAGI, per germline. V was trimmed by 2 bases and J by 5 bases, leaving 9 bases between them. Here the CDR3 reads CASSYAGLYGYTF. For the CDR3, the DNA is TGTGCCAGCAGTTACGCAGGGTTGTATGGCTACACCTTC.

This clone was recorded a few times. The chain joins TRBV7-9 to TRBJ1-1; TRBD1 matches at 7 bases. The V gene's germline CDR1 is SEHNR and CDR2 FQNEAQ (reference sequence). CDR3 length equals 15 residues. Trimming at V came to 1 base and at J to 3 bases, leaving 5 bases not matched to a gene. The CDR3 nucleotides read TGTGCCAGCAGCTTAGTCCCTAGGGGGCACACTGAAGCTTTCTTT. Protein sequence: CASSLVPRGHTEAFF. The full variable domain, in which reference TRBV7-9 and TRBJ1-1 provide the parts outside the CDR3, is DTGVSQNPRHKITKRGQNVTFRCDPISEHNRLYWYRQTLGQGPEFLTYFQNEAQLEKSRLLSDRFSAERPKGSFSTLEIQRTEQGDSAMYLCASSLVPRGHTEAFFGQGTRLTVV.

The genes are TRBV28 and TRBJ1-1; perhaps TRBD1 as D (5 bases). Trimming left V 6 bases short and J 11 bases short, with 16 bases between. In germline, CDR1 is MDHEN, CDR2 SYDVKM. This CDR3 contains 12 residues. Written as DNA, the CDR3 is TGTGCCAGCAGGGGACTGGGGATTGTTGCTTTCTTT. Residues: CASRGLGIVAFF.

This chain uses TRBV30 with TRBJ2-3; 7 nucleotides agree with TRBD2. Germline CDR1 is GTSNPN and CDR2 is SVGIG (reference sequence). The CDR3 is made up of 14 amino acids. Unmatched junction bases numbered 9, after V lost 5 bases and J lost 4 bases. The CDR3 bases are TGTGCCTGGGGTTCGGGGGGTGCGGCAGATACGCAGTATTTT. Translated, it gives CAWGSGGAADTQYF. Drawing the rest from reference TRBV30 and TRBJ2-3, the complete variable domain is SQTIHQWPATLVQPVGSPLSLECTVEGTSNPNLYWYRQAAGRGLQLLFYSVGIGQISSEVPQNLSASRPQDRQFILSSKKLLLSDSGFYLCAWGSGGAADTQYFGPGTRLTVL.

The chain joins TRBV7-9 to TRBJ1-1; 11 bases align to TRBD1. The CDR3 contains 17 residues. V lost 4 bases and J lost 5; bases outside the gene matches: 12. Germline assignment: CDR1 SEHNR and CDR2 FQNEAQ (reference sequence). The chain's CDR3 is CASSSSRDRGRYTEAFF. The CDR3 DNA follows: TGTGCCAGCAGCTCGTCCCGGGACAGGGGGAGGTATACTGAAGCTTTCTTT.

For the CDR3, the DNA is TGTGCCAGCAGTTCCGGACTAGCGGGGGGGTGGGAGACCCAGTACTTC. Translated, it gives CASSSGLAGGWETQYF. The rearrangement links TRBV2 to TRBJ2-5, with TRBD2 identical over 15 bases. In germline, CDR1 is SNHLY, CDR2 FYNNEI. J lost 5 bases, V lost 5 bases, and 6 bases had no gene match. This CDR3 is 16 amino acids long.

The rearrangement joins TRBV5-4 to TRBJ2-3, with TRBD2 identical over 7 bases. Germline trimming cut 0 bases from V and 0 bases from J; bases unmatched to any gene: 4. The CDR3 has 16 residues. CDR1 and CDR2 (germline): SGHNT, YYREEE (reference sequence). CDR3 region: CASSLDPGGSTDTQYF. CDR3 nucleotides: TGTGCCAGCAGCTTGGATCCGGGGGGTAGCACAGATACGCAGTATTTT.

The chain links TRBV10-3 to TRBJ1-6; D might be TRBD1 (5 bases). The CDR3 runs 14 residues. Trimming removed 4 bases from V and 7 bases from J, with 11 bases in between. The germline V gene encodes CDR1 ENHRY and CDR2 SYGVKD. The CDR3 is CAISAGQGNSPLHF. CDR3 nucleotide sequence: TGTGCCATCAGTGCGGGCCAGGGAAATTCACCCCTCCACTTT.